This T cell receptor (beta chain) stems from a study of blood T cell repertoires in COVID-19 (dated by TCRdb to the early 2020s). At the level of the whole study: Samples from collaborators originated in the United States, Italy and Spain and spanned both the acute and convalescent phases of COVID-19. The samples were drawn from two sources: the first 160 participants of the ongoing ImmuneRACE study, and approximately 1,300 subjects contributed by 6 global collaborators. The dataset comprised deeply sampled blood TCRbeta repertoires from subjects exposed to, actively infected with, or recovered from COVID-19. The material from the prospective study consisted of cDNA or gDNA derived from T cells, B-cell-depleted T cells, or PBMCs. Sample metadata almost always included a de-identified subject ID, COVID-19 status, age in years and sex. Where HLA class I and class II types were available, the types were taken from metadata supplied by the sample provider, not from assay-based typing. The repertoires were made available in a free public database intended to serve as a resource for research on the immune response to SARS-CoV-2.

Regarding this clone: This clone's antigen is unknown. No qualities accompany the bases; no much larger clone lies one base away.

Results and caveats for the whole study, not just this receptor: The quantity of clinical and demographic metadata differed by source and by participant and was supplied without curation.

The immunoSEQ Assay, a bias-controlled multiplex PCR, was used to amplify TCRbeta CDR3 regions from genomic DNA. Turning to the authors' computational methods: The number of nucleated cells in each sample was estimated from the amplification of reference gene primers within the assay. To quantify the absolute abundance of each unique TCRbeta CDR3 rearrangement, sequence reads were collapsed and filtered. Productive Simpson clonality was computed per sample as the square root of Simpson's diversity index over productive rearrangements. Imported from immuneACCESS, the table was reduced by TCRdb to in-frame sequences with V and J called. These copies leave out some clones; in studies compared against another copy, an unresolved V gene accounts for under half, and the cause of the remainder is not known. V and J calls and clone size follow that table, whereas D and trimming were derived from the DNA. Counted in this sample were 84,000 or so clones; approximately 86% of them appeared once. The ten largest clonotypes hold approximately 7.4% of the sample.

Collaborating institutions collected whole blood in K2EDTA tubes following their own protocols. For TCRbeta analysis, collaborators shipped samples in one of three forms: frozen whole blood, isolated PBMCs, or DNA extracted from either of those sample types. Deletion took 3 bases off V and 4 bases off J, with a span of 10 bases between the germline ends. The CDR3 runs 14 amino acids, cysteine and phenylalanine included. Of the read, only the CDR3 DNA is kept; its 42 bases are in frame from base 1. Per the germline V gene, MDHEN is the CDR1 and SYDVKM is the CDR2. The sequenced sample consisted of peripheral blood. The receptor was derived from a man aged 65 to 85 with acute or convalescent COVID-19. The chain was built from TRBV28 and TRBJ1-5, with the D segment identity uncertain. This receptor carries the CDR3 CASSFSGRNQPQHF. The nucleotides read TGTGCCAGCAGTTTTTCGGGGAGGAATCAGCCCCAGCATTTT. When the CDR3 is completed using the reference TRBV28 and TRBJ1-5 genes on either side, the full variable domain is DVKVTQSSRYLVKRTGEKVFLECVQDMDHENMFWYRQDPGLGLRLIYFSYDVKMKEKGDIPEGYSVSREKKERFSLILESASTNQTSMYLCASSFSGRNQPQHFGDGTRLSIL.